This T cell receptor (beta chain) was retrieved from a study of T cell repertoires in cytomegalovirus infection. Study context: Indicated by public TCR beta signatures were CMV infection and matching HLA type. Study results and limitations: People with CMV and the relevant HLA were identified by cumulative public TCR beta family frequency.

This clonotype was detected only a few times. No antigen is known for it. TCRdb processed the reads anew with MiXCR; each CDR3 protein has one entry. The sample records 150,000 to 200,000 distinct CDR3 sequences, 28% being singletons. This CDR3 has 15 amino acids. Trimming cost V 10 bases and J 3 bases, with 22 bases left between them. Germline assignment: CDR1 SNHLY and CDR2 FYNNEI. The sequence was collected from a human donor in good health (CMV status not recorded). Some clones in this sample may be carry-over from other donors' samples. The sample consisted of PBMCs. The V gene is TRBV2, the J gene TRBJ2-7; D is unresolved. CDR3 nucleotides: TGTGCCACCACTCCCGCCTTTTCTAAGCACTACGAGCAGTACTTC. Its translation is CATTPAFSKHYEQYF.